The present T cell receptor (beta chain) was sequenced within a study of shared clonotypes between healthy human individuals. At the level of the study: Each donor contributed plates that comprised three CD4 naive, three CD4 memory, two CD8 naive and one CD8 memory. Findings of the study overall: Clonotype sharing levels among donors were expected to vary with sequencing depth. As a rule, naive subsets had a larger estimated richness than memory subsets.

The CDR3 consists of 14 residues. Trimming cost V 3 bases and J 3 bases, with 12 bases left between them. Germline CDR1 SGHNT, CDR2 YYREEE (reference sequence). A CD45RA+ naive subset and a CD45RA-negative memory subset were split from CD4+ cells. Sequencing was performed with immunoSEQ multiplex PCR; in TCRdb, only in-frame clones are kept and a portion is missing. The sample has 650,000 to 750,000 clones, approximately 75% seen once. This clone has only a few counts. Its antigen is as yet unknown. Material: memory CD4+ T cells sorted from blood. Subset reported: CD45RA-negative fraction. The chain couples TRBV5-4 to TRBJ1-2; a weak D match, TRBD1 (5 bases). This TCR came from a woman under 40 in good health. The chain's CDR3 is CASSSTGYDYGYTF. The CDR3 DNA follows: TGTGCCAGCAGCTCTACAGGTTACGACTATGGCTACACCTTC.